This TCR beta chain was obtained from a study of low-dose radiotherapy and immunotherapy resistance in tumors. Study as a whole: Across 26 weeks, 13 Gy in total went to Cohort 2, delivered as 1 Gy per fraction every two weeks.

This clonotype was counted many times. The CDR3 is 13 residues long. Between the trimmed V and J ends, which lost 4 bases and 5 bases, there was a span of 9 bases. Germline V gives CDR1 LGHDT, CDR2 YNNKEL (reference sequence). Time point noted: after trial treatment. Treatment indicated: LDRT plus nivolumab, ipilimumab, low-dose cyclophosphamide and aspirin (RACIN trial). Donors were treated with nivolumab, ipilimumab, aspirin, and low-dose cyclophosphamide and radiotherapy. First-strand cDNA relied on TRAV- and TRBV-specific primers spanning alpha and beta chains. The authors ran 15 to 20 PCR cycles to amplify TCRs with a constant-region primer and V-primer adapter. TCRdb reprocessed the reads with MiXCR, giving one entry per CDR3 protein. The sample gives 100,000 or so distinct CDR3 sequences, less than 25% of which show up once; 4.1% is in the top ten.

This receptor was identified in a male donor with prostate cancer. This chain connects TRBV3-1 to TRBJ2-1; D is perhaps TRBD1 (6 bases). Sample: PBMCs, taken after low-dose radiotherapy plus immunotherapy. This CDR3 reads CASSLRQDNEQFF. The CDR3 DNA reads as TGTGCCAGCAGCCTCCGACAGGACAATGAGCAGTTCTTC.